This record covers a single T cell receptor beta chain. What it binds is unknown. Amplification used 60 Vbeta primers and 13 Jbeta primers. Produced via immunoSEQ multiplex PCR; TCRdb's table is partial and in-frame only. The sample lists 90,000 to 150,000 clones, around 77% seen once, with roughly 9.8% in the top ten. V lost 5 bases to trimming and J lost 4 bases; unmatched junction nucleotides: 9. This CDR3 contains 16 residues. Germline V gene lookup returns CDR1 SEHNR and CDR2 FQNEAQ (reference sequence). The source of the sample is a study of cytomegalovirus exposure and HLA in healthy donors. Overall study findings and caveats: It was shown in a later analysis that HLA-associated TCR beta chains were more clonally expanded than other, equally common chains.

This chain links TRBV7-9 with TRBJ1-1; 11 positions agree with TRBD1. The sequencing sample was made of PBMCs. This receptor was obtained from a man aged 35-49 years in good health and CMV-seropositive. The CDR3 region is CASSVRTGGIGTEAFF. The CDR3 DNA reads as TGTGCCAGCAGCGTGCGGACAGGGGGCATAGGCACTGAAGCTTTCTTT.